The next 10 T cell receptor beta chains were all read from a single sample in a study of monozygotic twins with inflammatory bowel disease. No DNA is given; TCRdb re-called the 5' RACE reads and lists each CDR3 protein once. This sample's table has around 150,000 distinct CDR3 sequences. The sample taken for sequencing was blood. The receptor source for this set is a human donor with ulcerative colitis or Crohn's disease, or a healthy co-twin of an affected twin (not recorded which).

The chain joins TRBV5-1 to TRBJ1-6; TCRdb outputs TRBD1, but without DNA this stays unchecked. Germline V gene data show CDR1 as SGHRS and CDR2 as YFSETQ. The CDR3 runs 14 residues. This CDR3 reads CASSRDRDNSPLHF. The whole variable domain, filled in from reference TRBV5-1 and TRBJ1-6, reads KAGVTQTPRYLIKTRGQQVTLSCSPISGHRSVSWYQQTPGQGLQFLFEYFSETQRNKGNFPGRFSGRQFSNSRSEMNVSTLELGDSALYLCASSRDRDNSPLHFGNGTRLTVT.

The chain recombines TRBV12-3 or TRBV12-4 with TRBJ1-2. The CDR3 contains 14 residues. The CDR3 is CASSSGQGPYGYTF.

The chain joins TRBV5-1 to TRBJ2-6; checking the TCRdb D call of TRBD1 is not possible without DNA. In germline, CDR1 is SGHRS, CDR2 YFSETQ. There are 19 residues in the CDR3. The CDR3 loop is CASSKWDRSPRSGANVLTF.

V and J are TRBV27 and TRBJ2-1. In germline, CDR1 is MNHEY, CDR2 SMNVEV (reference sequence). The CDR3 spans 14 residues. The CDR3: CASSLEVRSNEQFF.

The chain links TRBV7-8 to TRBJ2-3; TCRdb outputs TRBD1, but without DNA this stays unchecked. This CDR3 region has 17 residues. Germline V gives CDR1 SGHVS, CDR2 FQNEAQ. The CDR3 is CASSLRTGGTSTDTQYF.

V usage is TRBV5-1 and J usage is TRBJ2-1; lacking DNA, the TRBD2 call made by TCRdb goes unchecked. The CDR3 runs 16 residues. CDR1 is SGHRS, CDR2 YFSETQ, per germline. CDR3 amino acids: CASSLDIAGVRYEQFF.

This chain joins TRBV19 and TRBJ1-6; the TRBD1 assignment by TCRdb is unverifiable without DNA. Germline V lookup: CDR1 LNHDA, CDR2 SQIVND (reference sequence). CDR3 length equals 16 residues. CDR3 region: CASSPIDSWVGSPLHF.

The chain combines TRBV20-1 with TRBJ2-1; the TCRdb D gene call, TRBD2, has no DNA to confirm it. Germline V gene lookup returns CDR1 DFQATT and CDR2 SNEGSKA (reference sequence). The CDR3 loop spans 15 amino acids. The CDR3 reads CSALPGTSGYNEQFF.

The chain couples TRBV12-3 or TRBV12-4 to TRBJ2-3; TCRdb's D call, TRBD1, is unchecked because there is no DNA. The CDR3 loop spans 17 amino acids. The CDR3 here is CASSLSIGGSRGDTQYF.

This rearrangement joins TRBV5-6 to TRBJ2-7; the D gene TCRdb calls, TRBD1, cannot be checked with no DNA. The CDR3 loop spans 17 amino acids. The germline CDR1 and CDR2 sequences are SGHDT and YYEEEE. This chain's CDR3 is CASSLVVSSAYSYEQYF.